Listed below are T cell receptor beta chains from one sample, sequenced in a study of T cell responses to AZD1222 COVID-19 vaccine. Repertoires were generated with immunoSEQ multiplex PCR, while TCRdb's copy carries only in-frame clones and drops some. The sample holds some 94,000 clones, roughly nine tenths seen once. The material was peripheral blood, obtained 28 days after the second AZD1222 dose. These receptors originate from an adult who received the AZD1222 COVID-19 vaccine. The CDR3 runs from the conserved cysteine through the conserved F or W. The D gene is left open where the match is weak. Rows may omit the clone size; those that give it use once, few, many or a size class.

CASTGYDKELFF	TGTGCCAGCACCGGATATGATAAGGAGCTGTTTTTT	TRBV12-3/TRBV12-4	-	TRBJ2-2	-
CASSLSGQGVAEQYF	TGTGCCAGCAGTTTATCAGGGCAGGGGGTGGCCGAGCAGTACTTC	TRBV27	TRBD1	TRBJ2-7	-
CASSIWGARRNQPQHF	TGTGCCAGTAGTATTTGGGGGGCTAGGCGCAATCAGCCCCAGCATTTT	TRBV19	-	TRBJ1-5	few
CASSEGGIVGYTF	TGTGCCAGCAGTGAGGGGGGGATTGTTGGCTACACCTTC	TRBV6-1	-	TRBJ1-2	-
CASSGPVQEGGYEQYF	TGTGCCAGCAGCGGGCCTGTACAGGAAGGTGGTTACGAGCAGTACTTC	TRBV13	-	TRBJ2-7	-
CASSLVQLGVRTGELFF	TGTGCCAGCAGCTTAGTCCAGTTAGGGGTCCGGACCGGGGAGCTGTTTTTT	TRBV11-2	-	TRBJ2-2	-
CASSLELAGSTDTQYF	TGTGCCAGCAGCTTAGAACTAGCGGGGTCCACAGATACGCAGTATTTT	TRBV7-2	TRBD2	TRBJ2-3	once
CASSSTSDSYEQYF	TGTGCCAGCAGCTCGACTAGCGACTCCTACGAGCAGTACTTC	TRBV11-2	TRBD2	TRBJ2-7	-
CASSHGTSGALVTDTQYF	TGTGCCAGCAGCCACGGGACTAGCGGGGCCCTTGTCACAGATACGCAGTATTTT	TRBV11-3	TRBD2	TRBJ2-3	-
CASSPQETYGYTF	TGTGCCAGTAGTCCACAGGAAACGTATGGCTACACCTTC	TRBV19	-	TRBJ1-2	-
CSAPKRGEGTEAFF	TGCAGCGCCCCAAAGAGAGGGGAGGGCACTGAAGCTTTCTTT	TRBV29-1	-	TRBJ1-1	once
CATSDLQGKSNQPQHF	TGTGCCACCAGTGATTTGCAGGGGAAGAGCAATCAGCCCCAGCATTTT	TRBV24-1	-	TRBJ1-5	-
CASSRTYGETQYF	TGTGCCAGCAGCAGGACATATGGAGAGACCCAGTACTTC	TRBV14	-	TRBJ2-5	-
CASSLLTGGTYEQYF	TGCGCCAGCAGCTTATTGACAGGGGGCACGTACGAGCAGTACTTC	TRBV5-1	TRBD1	TRBJ2-7	-
CASSFRVGDEAFF	TGTGCCAGCAGCTTTAGGGTGGGCGATGAAGCTTTCTTT	TRBV7-9	-	TRBJ1-1	-
CASSLLAGAPETQYF	TGTGCCAGCAGTTTACTAGCGGGGGCACCAGAGACCCAGTACTTC	TRBV27	TRBD2	TRBJ2-5	-
CASSRLAGVETQYF	TGTGCCAGCAGCAGACTAGCGGGGGTGGAGACCCAGTACTTC	TRBV13	TRBD2	TRBJ2-5	-
CASSWRGDQPQHF	TGTGCCAGCAGTTGGAGAGGGGACCAGCCCCAGCATTTT	TRBV6-5	-	TRBJ1-5	-
CASSLGLVGTTEAFF	TGTGCCAGCAGTTTGGGGCTTGTAGGGACTACTGAAGCTTTCTTT	TRBV27	-	TRBJ1-1	-
CASNTPWAAEAFF	TGTGCCAGCAATACCCCCTGGGCCGCTGAAGCTTTCTTT	TRBV6-5	-	TRBJ1-1	-
CASRETSGGANEQFF	TGTGCCAGCAGGGAAACTAGCGGGGGGGCCAATGAGCAGTTCTTC	TRBV2	TRBD2	TRBJ2-1	-
CASRTIAGPTDTQYF	TGTGCAAGTCGCACGATAGCGGGGCCCACAGATACGCAGTATTTT	TRBV12-2	-	TRBJ2-3	-
CASSQTGELFF	TGTGCCAGCAGCCAAACCGGGGAGCTGTTTTTT	TRBV9	-	TRBJ2-2	-
CASSQESTPGQGYNEQFF	TGTGCCAGCAGCCAAGAATCGACTCCGGGACAGGGCTACAATGAGCAGTTCTTC	TRBV4-2	TRBD1	TRBJ2-1	-
CASTTDSGGENTGELFF	TGTGCCAGCACCACTGATTCAGGGGGGGAGAACACCGGGGAGCTGTTTTTT	TRBV27	-	TRBJ2-2	once
CASTGGRNQPQHF	TGTGCCAGCACAGGGGGAAGAAATCAGCCCCAGCATTTT	TRBV12-3/TRBV12-4	TRBD1	TRBJ1-5	-
CSARYKETQYF	TGCAGTGCTAGGTATAAAGAGACCCAGTACTTC	TRBV20-1	-	TRBJ2-5	-
CAWNIGGGRDEQFF	TGTGCCTGGAACATCGGCGGGGGGCGGGATGAGCAGTTCTTC	TRBV30	TRBD2	TRBJ2-1	-
CASSLAKGRSFKETQYF	TGTGCCAGCAGCTTAGCCAAGGGGCGCTCGTTCAAAGAGACCCAGTACTTC	TRBV11-2	-	TRBJ2-5	-
CASSLLGQGYQPQHF	TGTGCCAGCAGTTTATTGGGACAGGGTTATCAGCCCCAGCATTTT	TRBV27	TRBD1	TRBJ1-5	-
CASSQQRTSGEYNEQFF	TGTGCCAGCAGCCAACAAAGGACTAGCGGGGAGTACAATGAGCAGTTCTTC	TRBV3-1/TRBV3-2	TRBD2	TRBJ2-1	-
CASISAGLNTGELFF	TGTGCCAGCATCTCGGCGGGGCTAAACACCGGGGAGCTGTTTTTT	TRBV2	-	TRBJ2-2	-
CASSGPGGYTF	TGTGCCAGCAGCGGGCCCGGTGGCTACACCTTC	TRBV9	-	TRBJ1-2	few
CASSMRGAATGELFF	TGTGCCAGTAGTATGCGGGGGGCCGCCACCGGGGAGCTGTTTTTT	TRBV19	TRBD2	TRBJ2-2	once
CASSDQGHTDTQYF	TGTGCCAGCAGTGATCAGGGCCACACAGATACGCAGTATTTT	TRBV2	-	TRBJ2-3	few
CASSPLGGQWNTGELFF	TGTGCCAGCTCACCACTCGGGGGACAATGGAACACCGGGGAGCTGTTTTTT	TRBV18	-	TRBJ2-2	-
CASSVVDRGYSPLHF	TGTGCCAGCAGCGTAGTGGACCGGGGGTATTCACCCCTCCACTTT	TRBV9	-	TRBJ1-6	-
CASSLKLYEQFF	TGTGCCAGCAGTTTAAAATTATACGAGCAGTTCTTC	TRBV12-3/TRBV12-4	-	TRBJ2-1	-
CASSIGGDEQFF	TGTGCCAGCAGCATCGGGGGCGATGAGCAGTTCTTC	TRBV7-9	-	TRBJ2-1	-
CASSRIQGNSPLHF	TGTGCCAGCAGCCGGATCCAGGGTAATTCACCCCTCCACTTT	TRBV9	-	TRBJ1-6	-
CASSKQGTGELFF	TGTGCCAGCAGTAAACAGGGAACCGGGGAGCTGTTTTTT	TRBV6-1	-	TRBJ2-2	-